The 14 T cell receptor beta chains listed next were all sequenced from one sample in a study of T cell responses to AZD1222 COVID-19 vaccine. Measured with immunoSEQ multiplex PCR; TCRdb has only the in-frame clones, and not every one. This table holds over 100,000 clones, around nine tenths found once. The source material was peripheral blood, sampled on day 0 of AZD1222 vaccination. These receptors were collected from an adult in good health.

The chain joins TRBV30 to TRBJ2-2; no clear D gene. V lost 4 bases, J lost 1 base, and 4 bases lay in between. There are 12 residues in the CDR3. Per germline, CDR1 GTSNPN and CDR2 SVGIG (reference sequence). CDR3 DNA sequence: TGTGCCTGGACTCAGAACACCGGGGAGCTGTTTTTT. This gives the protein CAWTQNTGELFF.

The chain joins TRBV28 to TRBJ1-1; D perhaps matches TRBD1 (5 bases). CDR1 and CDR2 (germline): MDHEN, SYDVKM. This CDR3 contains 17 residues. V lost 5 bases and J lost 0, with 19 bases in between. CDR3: CASSPRDFNPMNTEAFF. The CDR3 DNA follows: TGTGCCAGCAGTCCCCGGGACTTTAATCCCATGAACACTGAAGCTTTCTTT.

For the CDR3, the DNA is TGCGCCAGCAGCCCGGGGCGGCTAGGGAGCACAGATACGCAGTATTTT. Amino acids: CASSPGRLGSTDTQYF. The chain is built from TRBV4-3 and TRBJ2-3; D possibly matches TRBD1 or TRBD2 (5 bases each). Germline lookup yields CDR1 LGHNA and CDR2 YSLEER. Deletions cut 4 bases from V and 0 bases from J, with 14 bases between. The CDR3 contains 16 residues.

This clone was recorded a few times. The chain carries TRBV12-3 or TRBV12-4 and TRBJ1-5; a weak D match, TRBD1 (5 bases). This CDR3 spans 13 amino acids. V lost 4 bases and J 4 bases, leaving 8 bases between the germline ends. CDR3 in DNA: TGTGCCAGCAGTTGGGACCATAATCAGCCCCAGCATTTT. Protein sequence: CASSWDHNQPQHF.

CDR3: CASSSAGISYNEQFF. The CDR3 DNA reads as TGTGCCAGCAGCAGTGCCGGGATCTCCTACAATGAGCAGTTCTTC. The chain joins TRBV21-1 to TRBJ2-1; the DNA was not compared with TRBD2, the D call given in the table. TRBV21-1 is reported as a pseudogene. CDR3 size: 15 residues.

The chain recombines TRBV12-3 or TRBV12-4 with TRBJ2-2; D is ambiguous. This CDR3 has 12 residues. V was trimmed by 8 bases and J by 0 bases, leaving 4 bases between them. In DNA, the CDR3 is TGTGCCAGCGGATCGAACACCGGGGAGCTGTTTTTT. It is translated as CASGSNTGELFF.

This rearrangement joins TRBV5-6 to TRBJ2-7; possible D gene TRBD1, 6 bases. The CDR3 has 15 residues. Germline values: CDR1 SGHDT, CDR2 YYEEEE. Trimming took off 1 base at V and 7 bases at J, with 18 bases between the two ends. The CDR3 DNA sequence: TGTGCCAGCAGCTTGCTCAGGGGCTCTACTACGGAGCAGTACTTC. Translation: CASSLLRGSTTEQYF.

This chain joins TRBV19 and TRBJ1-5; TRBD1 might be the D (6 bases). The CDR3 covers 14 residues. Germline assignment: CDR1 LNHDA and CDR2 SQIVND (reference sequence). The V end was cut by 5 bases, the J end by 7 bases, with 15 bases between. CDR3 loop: CASSLGGAGQPQHF. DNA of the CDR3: TGTGCCAGTAGTTTAGGGGGGGCAGGCCAGCCCCAGCATTTT.

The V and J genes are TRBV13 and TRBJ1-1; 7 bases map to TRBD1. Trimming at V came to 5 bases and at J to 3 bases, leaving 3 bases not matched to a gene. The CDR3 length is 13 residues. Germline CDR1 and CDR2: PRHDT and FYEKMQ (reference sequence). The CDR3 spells CASSRGTDTEAFF. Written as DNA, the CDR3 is TGTGCCAGCAGCCGAGGGACAGACACTGAAGCTTTCTTT.

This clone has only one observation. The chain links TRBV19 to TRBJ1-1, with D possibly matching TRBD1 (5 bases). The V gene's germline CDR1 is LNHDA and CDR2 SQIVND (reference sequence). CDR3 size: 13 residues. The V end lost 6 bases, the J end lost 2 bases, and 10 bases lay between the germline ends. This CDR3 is CASRGEGNTEAFF. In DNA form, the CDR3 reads TGTGCCAGTAGGGGGGAGGGAAACACTGAAGCTTTCTTT.

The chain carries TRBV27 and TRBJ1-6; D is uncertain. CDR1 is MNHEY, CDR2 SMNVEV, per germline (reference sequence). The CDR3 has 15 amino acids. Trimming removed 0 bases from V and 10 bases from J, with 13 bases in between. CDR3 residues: CASSLSLRSVSPLHF. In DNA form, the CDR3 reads TGTGCCAGCAGTTTATCCCTCCGCTCGGTCTCACCCCTCCACTTT.

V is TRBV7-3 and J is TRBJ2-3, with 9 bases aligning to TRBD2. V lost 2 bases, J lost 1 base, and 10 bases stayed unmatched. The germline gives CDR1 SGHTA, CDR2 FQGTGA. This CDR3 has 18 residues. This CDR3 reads CASSLWGIAGAGTDTQYF. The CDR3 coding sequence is TGTGCCAGCAGCTTATGGGGGATAGCGGGAGCCGGCACAGATACGCAGTATTTT.

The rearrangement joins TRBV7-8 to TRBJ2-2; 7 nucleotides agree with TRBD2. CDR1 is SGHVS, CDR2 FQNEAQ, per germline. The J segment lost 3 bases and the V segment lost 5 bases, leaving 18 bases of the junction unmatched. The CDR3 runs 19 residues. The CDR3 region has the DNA TGTGCCAGCAGCCCACTTGGCGGGAGATTCCCCAAGGACACCGGGGAGCTGTTTTTT. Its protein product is CASSPLGGRFPKDTGELFF.

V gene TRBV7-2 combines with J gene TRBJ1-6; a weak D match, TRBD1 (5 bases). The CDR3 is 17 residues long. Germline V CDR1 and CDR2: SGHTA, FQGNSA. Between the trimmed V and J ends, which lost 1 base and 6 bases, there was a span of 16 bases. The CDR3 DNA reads TGTGCCAGCAGCTTAGATTCCGGGCTAAGGGGTAATTCACCCCTCCACTTT. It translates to CASSLDSGLRGNSPLHF.